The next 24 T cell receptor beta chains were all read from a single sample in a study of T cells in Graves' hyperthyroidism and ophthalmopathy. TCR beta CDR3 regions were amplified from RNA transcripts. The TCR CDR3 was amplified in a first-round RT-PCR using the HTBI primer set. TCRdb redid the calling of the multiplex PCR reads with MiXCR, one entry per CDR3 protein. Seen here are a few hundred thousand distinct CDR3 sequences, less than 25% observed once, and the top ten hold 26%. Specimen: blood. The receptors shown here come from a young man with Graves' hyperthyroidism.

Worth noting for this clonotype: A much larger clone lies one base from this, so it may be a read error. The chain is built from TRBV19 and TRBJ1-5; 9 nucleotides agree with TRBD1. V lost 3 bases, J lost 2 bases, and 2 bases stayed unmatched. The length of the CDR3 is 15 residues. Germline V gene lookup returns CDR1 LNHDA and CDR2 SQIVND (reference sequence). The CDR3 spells CASSMRQGGNQPQHF. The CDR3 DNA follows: TGTGCCAGTAGTATGAGACAGGGGGGCAATCAGCCCCAGCATTTT.

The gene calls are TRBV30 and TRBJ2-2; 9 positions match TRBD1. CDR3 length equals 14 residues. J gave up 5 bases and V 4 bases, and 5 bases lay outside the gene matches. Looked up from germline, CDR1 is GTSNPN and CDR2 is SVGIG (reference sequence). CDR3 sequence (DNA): TGTGCCTGGACTACAGGGGGCGAAACCGGGGAGCTGTTTTTT. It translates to CAWTTGGETGELFF.

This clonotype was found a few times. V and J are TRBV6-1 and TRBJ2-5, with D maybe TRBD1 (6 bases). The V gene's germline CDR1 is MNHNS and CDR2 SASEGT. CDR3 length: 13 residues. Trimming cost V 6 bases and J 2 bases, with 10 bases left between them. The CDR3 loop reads CASSRGAQETQYF. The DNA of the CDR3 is TGTGCCAGCAGCAGGGGAGCACAAGAGACCCAGTACTTC.

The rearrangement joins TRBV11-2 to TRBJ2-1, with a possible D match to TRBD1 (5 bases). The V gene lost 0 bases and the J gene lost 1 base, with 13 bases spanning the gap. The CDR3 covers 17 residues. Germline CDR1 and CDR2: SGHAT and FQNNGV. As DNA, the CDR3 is TGTGCCAGCAGCTTAGAGGCAGGGTTTCTGTCCTACAATGAGCAGTTCTTC. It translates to CASSLEAGFLSYNEQFF. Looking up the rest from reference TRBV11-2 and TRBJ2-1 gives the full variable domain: EAGVAQSPRYKIIEKRQSVAFWCNPISGHATLYWYQQILGQGPKLLIQFQNNGVVDDSQLPKDRFSAERLKGVDSTLKIQPAKLEDSAVYLCASSLEAGFLSYNEQFFGPGTRLTVL.

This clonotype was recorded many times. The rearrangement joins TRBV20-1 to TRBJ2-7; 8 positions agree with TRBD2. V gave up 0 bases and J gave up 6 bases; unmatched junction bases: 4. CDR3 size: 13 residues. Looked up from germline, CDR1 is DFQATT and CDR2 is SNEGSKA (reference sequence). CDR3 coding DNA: TGCAGTGCTAGAGATGGAGCGGGGGTCGAGCAGTACTTC. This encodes CSARDGAGVEQYF.

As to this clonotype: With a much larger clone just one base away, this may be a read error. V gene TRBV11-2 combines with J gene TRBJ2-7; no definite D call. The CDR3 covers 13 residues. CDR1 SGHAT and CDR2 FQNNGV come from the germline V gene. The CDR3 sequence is CANSLRPVGEQYF. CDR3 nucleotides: TGTGCCAACAGCTTGCGACCAGTTGGCGAGCAGTACTTC.

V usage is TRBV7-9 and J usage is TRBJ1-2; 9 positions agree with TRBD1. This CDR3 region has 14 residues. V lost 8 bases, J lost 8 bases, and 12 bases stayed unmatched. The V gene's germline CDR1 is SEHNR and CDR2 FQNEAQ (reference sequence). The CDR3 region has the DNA TGTGCCAGCCTAGGACAGGGGAATTTATACGGCTACACCTTC. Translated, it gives CASLGQGNLYGYTF.

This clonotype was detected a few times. CDR3 protein: CATSAPLAGSADTQYF. The CDR3 DNA sequence: TGTGCCACCAGTGCCCCCCTAGCGGGAAGTGCAGATACGCAGTATTTT. The chain employs TRBV24-1 and TRBJ2-3, with TRBD2 matching over 9 bases. Germline CDR1 reads KGHDR; CDR2 reads SFDVKD. The CDR3 has 16 amino acids. V lost 5 bases, J lost 4 bases, and 9 bases stayed unmatched.

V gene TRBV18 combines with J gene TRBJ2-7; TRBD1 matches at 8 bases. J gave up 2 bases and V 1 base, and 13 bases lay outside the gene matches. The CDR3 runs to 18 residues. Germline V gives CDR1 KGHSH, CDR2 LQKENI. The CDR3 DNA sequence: TGTGCCAGCTCACCACGAGGACAGGGTTGGACCCAGGCCTACGAGCAGTACTTC. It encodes CASSPRGQGWTQAYEQYF.

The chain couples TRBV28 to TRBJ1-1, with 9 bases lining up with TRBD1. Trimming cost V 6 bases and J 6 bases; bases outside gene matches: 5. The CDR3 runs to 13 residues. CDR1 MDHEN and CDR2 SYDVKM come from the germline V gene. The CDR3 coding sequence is TGTGCCAGCAGCCGAGACAGGGGGGCTGAAGCTTTCTTT. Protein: CASSRDRGAEAFF.

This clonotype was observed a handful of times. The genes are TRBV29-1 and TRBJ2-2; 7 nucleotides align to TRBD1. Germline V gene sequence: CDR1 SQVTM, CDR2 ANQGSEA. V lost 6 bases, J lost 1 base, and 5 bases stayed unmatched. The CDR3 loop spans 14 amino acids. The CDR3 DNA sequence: TGCAGCGTGACAGGGCTCAAGAACACCGGGGAGCTGTTTTTT. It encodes CSVTGLKNTGELFF.

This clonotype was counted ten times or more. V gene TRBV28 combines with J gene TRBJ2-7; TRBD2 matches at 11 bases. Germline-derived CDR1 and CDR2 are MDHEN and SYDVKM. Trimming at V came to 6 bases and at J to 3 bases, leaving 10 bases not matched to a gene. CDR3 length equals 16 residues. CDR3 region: CASSFRGLAVVYEQYF. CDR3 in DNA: TGTGCCAGCAGCTTCAGGGGACTAGCGGTTGTCTACGAGCAGTACTTC.

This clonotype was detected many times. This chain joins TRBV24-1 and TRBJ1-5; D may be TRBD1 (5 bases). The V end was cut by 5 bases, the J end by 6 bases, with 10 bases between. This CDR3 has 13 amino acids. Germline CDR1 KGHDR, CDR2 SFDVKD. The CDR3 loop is CATSGGGGQPQHF. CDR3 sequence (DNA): TGTGCCACCAGTGGTGGGGGGGGTCAGCCCCAGCATTTT.

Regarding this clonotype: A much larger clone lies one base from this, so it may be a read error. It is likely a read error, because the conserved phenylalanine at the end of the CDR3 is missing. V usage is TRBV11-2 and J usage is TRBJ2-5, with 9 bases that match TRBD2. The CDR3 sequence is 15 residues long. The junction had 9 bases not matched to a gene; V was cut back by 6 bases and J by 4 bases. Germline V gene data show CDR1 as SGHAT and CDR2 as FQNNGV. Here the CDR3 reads CASSNTGLAGETQYS. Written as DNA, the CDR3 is TGTGCCAGCAGTAACACGGGACTAGCAGGAGAGACCCAGTACTCC.

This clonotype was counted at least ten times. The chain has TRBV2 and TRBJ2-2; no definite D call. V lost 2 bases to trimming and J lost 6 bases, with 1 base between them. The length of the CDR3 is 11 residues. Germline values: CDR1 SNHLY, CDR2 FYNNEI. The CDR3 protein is CASSEPGELFF. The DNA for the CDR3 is TGTGCCAGCAGTGAACCCGGGGAGCTGTTTTTT.

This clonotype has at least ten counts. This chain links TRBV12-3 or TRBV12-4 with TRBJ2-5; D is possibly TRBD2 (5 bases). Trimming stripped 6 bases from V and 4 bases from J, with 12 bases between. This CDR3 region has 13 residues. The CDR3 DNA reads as TGTGCCAGCAGCTCTCCGGGGATAGAGACCCAGTACTTC. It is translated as CASSSPGIETQYF.

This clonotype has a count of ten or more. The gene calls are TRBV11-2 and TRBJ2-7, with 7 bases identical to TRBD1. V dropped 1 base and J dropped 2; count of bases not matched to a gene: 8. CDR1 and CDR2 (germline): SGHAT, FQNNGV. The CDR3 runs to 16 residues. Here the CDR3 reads CASSLGMGQSPYEQYF. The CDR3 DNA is TGTGCCAGCAGCTTAGGTATGGGACAGTCCCCCTACGAGCAGTACTTC.

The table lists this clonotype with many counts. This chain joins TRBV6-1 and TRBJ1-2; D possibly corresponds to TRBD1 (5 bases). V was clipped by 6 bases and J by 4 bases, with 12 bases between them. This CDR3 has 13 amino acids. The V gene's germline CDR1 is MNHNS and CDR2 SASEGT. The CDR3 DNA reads TGTGCCAGCAGCCTGGACACCCTCTATGGCTACACCTTC. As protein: CASSLDTLYGYTF.

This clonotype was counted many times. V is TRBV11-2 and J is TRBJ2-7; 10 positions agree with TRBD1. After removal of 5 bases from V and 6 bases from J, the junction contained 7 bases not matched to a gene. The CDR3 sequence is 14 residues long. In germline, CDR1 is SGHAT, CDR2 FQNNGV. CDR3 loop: CASSQPGQGREQYF. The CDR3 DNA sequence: TGTGCCAGCAGCCAACCGGGACAGGGGCGCGAGCAGTACTTC.

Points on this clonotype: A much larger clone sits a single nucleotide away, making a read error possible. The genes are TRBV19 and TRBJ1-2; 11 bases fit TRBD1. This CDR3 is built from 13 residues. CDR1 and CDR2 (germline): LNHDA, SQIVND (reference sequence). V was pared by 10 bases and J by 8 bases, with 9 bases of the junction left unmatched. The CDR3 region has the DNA TGTGCCACCTGGACAGGGGGCGTCTTGGGCTACACCTTC. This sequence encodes CATWTGGVLGYTF.

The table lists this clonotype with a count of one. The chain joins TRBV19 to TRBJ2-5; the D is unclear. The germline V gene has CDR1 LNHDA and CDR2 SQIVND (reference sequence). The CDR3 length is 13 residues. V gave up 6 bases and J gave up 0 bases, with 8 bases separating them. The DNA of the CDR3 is TGTGCCAGTAGAAAGCGTGACCAAGAGACCCAGTACTTC. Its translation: CASRKRDQETQYF. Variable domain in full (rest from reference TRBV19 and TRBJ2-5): DGGITQSPKYLFRKEGQNVTLSCEQNLNHDAMYWYRQDPGQGLRLIYYSQIVNDFQKGDIAEGYSVSREKKESFPLTVTSAQKNPTAFYLCASRKRDQETQYFGPGTRLLVL.

The CDR3 nucleotides read TGTGCCAGCAGTTTAGGGGGGCCGGGCTCCTACGAGCAGTACTTC. Translated, it gives CASSLGGPGSYEQYF. This chain uses TRBV27 with TRBJ2-7; D may be TRBD1 or TRBD2 (6 bases each). V was pared by 2 bases and J by 0 bases, with 11 bases between. Germline V gene lookup returns CDR1 MNHEY and CDR2 SMNVEV (reference sequence). The CDR3 extends over 15 amino acids.

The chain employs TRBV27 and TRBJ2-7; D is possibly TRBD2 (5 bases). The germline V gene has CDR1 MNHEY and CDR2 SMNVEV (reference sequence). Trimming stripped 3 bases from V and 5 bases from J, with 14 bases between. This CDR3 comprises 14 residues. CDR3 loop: CASSLRLEGDEQYF. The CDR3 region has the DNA TGTGCCAGCAGTTTGAGATTAGAGGGTGACGAGCAGTACTTC.

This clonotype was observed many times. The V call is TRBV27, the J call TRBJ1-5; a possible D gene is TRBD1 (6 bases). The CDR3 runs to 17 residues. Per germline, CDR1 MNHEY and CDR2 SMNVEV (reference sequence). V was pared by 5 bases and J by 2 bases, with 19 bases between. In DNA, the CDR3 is TGTGCCAGCAGTCGACAAGGGGGATGGTGGGGCAATCAGCCCCAGCATTTT. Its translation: CASSRQGGWWGNQPQHF.